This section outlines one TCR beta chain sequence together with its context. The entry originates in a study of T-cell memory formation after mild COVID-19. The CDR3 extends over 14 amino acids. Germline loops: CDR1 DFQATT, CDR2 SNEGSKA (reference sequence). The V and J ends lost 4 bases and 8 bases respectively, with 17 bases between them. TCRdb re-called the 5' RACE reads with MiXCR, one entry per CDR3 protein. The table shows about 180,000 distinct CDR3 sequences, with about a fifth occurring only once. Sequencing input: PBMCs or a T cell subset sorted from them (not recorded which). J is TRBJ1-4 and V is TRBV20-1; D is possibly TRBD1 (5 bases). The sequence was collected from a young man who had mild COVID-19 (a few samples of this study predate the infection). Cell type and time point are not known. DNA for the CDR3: TGCAGTGCTACCCCGGCAGGGAGGGGCGAAAAACTGTTTTTT. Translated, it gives CSATPAGRGEKLFF.